This T cell receptor beta chain is from a study of response to subunit inactivated influenza vaccine. Study results and caveats: After each seasonal influenza vaccination, few new T cells are recruited, the authors suggested.

Concerning this clonotype itself: The target antigen is unknown.

TCRdb fed the RT-PCR reads into MiXCR, producing one record per CDR3 protein. The profile covers about 650,000 distinct CDR3 sequences, with 13% to 15% appearing a single time and 7.6% taken by the ten largest. V lost 6 bases, J lost 6 bases, and 12 bases stayed unmatched. Germline CDR1 SQVTM, CDR2 ANQGSEA. This CDR3 spans 16 amino acids. The chain joins TRBV29-1 to TRBJ2-1; 12 bases fit TRBD2. Material: PBMCs from blood, obtained 14 to 15 days before vaccination. The TCR was taken from a man aged 45-65 years who received an inactivated influenza vaccine. The CDR3 nucleotides are TGCAGCGTCGAATCTAGCGGGGGGGCCGGGGGCAATGAGCAGTTCTTC. This sequence encodes CSVESSGGAGGNEQFF.